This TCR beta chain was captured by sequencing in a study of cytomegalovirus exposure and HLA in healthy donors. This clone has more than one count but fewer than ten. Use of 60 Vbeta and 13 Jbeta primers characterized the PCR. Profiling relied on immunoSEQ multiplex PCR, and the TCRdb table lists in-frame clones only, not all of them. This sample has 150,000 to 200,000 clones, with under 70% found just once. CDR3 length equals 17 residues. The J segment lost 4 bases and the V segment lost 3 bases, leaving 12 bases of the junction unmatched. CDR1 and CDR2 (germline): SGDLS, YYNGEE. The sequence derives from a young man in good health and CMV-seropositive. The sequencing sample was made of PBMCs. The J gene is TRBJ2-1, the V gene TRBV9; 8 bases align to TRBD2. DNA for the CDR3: TGTGCCAGCAGCGACCTACGGGGGGGAGGGCCTTACAATGAGCAGTTCTTC. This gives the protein CASSDLRGGGPYNEQFF.